The following is a TCR beta chain sequence with its context. This record comes from a study of shared clonotypes between healthy human individuals. Clones were sequenced by immunoSEQ multiplex PCR, and TCRdb holds only the in-frame ones, with some missing. The sample lists roughly 1,600,000 clones, 97% to 99% seen once, with about 0.35% in the top ten. Germline V CDR1 and CDR2: MNHEY, SMNVEV (reference sequence). Trimming cost V 2 bases and J 3 bases, with 16 bases left between them. This CDR3 region has 16 residues. Sequencing was performed on naive CD4+ T cells sorted from blood. Subset denoted: CD45RA+ positively selected. The receptor was derived from a man younger than 40 in good health. The chain couples TRBV27 to TRBJ1-2, with D perhaps matching TRBD1 (5 bases). The CDR3 DNA reads as TGTGCCAGCAGTTTAATCGTTGAGGGGTTTTACTATGGCTACACCTTC. Amino acid sequence: CASSLIVEGFYYGYTF.